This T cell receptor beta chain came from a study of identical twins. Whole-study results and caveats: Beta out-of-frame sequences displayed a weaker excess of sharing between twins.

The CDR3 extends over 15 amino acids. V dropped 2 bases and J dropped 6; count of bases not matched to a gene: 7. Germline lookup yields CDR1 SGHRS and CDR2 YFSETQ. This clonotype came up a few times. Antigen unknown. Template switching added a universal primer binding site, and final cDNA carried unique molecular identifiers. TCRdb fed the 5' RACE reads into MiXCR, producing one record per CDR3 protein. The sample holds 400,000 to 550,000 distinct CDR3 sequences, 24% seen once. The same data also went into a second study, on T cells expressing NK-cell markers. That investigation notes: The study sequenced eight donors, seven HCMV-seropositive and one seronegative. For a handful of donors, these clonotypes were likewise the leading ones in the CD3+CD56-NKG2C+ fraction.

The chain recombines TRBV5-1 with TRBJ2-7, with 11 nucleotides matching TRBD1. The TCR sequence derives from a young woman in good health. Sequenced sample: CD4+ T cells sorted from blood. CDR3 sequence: CASSFGWTGGAEQYF. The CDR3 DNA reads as TGCGCCAGCAGCTTCGGATGGACAGGGGGCGCCGAGCAGTACTTC.